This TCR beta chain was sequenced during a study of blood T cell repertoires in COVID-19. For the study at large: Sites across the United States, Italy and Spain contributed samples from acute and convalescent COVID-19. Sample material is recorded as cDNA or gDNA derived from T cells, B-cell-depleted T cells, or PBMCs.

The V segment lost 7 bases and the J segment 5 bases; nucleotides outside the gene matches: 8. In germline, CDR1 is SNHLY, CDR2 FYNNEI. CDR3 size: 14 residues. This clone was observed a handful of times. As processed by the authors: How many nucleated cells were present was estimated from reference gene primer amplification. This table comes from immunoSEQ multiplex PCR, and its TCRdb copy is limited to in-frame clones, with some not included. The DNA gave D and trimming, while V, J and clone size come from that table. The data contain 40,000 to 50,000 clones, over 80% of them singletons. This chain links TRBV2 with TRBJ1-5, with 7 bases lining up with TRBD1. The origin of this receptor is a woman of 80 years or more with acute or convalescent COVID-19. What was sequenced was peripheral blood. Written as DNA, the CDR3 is TGTGCCAGCAAACCTGACAGGGATCATCAGCCCCAGCATTTT. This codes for CASKPDRDHQPQHF.